These 22 T cell receptor beta chains came from one sample sequenced in a study of T-cell memory formation after mild COVID-19. Each CDR3 protein gets one entry after TCRdb re-called the 5' RACE reads with MiXCR. The sample includes more than 300,000 distinct CDR3 sequences, roughly an eighth of them seen just once. Sequenced material: PBMCs or a T cell subset sorted from them (not recorded which). The receptors shown here come from a man between 18 and 29 years old who had mild COVID-19 (a few samples of this study predate the infection). Cell type and time point are not known.

This clonotype was observed a few times. The CDR3, as DNA: TGTGCCAGCAGTGAAGTCGCAGCGGTTGTGGATACGCAGTATTTT. Protein product: CASSEVAAVVDTQYF. V gene TRBV6-1 combines with J gene TRBJ2-3; D is perhaps TRBD2 (5 bases). The CDR3 contains 15 residues. Germline V gene data show CDR1 as MNHNS and CDR2 as SASEGT. Trimming pared 1 base from V and 6 bases from J, leaving 14 bases between.

Only a few counts were recorded for this clonotype. The gene calls are TRBV12-3 or TRBV12-4 and TRBJ2-3; no reliable D call. Trimming removed 7 bases at V and 1 base at J, with 15 bases between. This CDR3 is 15 amino acids long. The CDR3 reads CASINSHIGTDTQYF. CDR3 DNA: TGTGCCAGCATTAACAGTCACATCGGCACAGATACGCAGTATTTT.

This clonotype was observed a few times. V usage is TRBV19 and J usage is TRBJ1-2; 10 bases are shared with TRBD1. The CDR3 has 13 residues. Germline values: CDR1 LNHDA, CDR2 SQIVND (reference sequence). V gave up 7 bases and J gave up 4 bases; unmatched junction bases: 3. CDR3 bases: TGTGCCAGTACCTGGACAGGGGGCTATGGCTACACCTTC. Residues: CASTWTGGYGYTF.

Written as DNA, the CDR3 is TGTGCCATCAAACTTCCGGGACAATATAACTATGGCTACACCTTC. Its translation is CAIKLPGQYNYGYTF. The rearrangement joins TRBV10-3 to TRBJ1-2, with TRBD1 as a possible D gene (6 bases). Germline CDR1 and CDR2: ENHRY and SYGVKD. V lost 7 bases and J lost 1, with 16 bases in between. The CDR3 is 15 amino acids.

This rearrangement joins TRBV12-3 or TRBV12-4 to TRBJ1-2; D unresolved. There are 17 residues in the CDR3. The germline V and J ends were trimmed by 3 bases and 3 bases, with 20 bases remaining between them. The CDR3 bases are TGTGCCAGCAGTTTCACTTTTTCGACCCCCGGTGACTATGGCTACACCTTC. Its translation: CASSFTFSTPGDYGYTF.

The chain combines TRBV7-9 with TRBJ2-7; weak D call: TRBD2 (6 bases). Deletions cut 5 bases from V and 2 bases from J, with 16 bases between. The CDR3 spans 15 residues. CDR1 is SEHNR, CDR2 FQNEAQ, per germline (reference sequence). CDR3: CASSKVPGETYEQYF. CDR3 nucleotides: TGTGCCAGCAGCAAGGTGCCGGGGGAGACCTACGAGCAGTACTTC.

The rearrangement links TRBV27 to TRBJ2-5; D is perhaps TRBD1 (6 bases). The germline CDR1 and CDR2 sequences are MNHEY and SMNVEV (reference sequence). Trimming removed 2 bases from V and 6 bases from J, with 22 bases in between. The CDR3 covers 17 residues. The DNA for the CDR3 is TGTGCCAGCAGTTTACGCGACAGGCTGAGCCCCCGGCAGACCCAGTACTTC. Translation gives CASSLRDRLSPRQTQYF.

The chain is built from TRBV30 and TRBJ1-1; D might be TRBD1 (6 bases). CDR3 length: 13 residues. CDR1 and CDR2 from the germline V gene are GTSNPN and SVGIG (reference sequence). Trimming left V 0 bases short and J 5 bases short, with 10 bases between. CDR3 region: CAWSVGTLTEAFF. DNA of the CDR3: TGTGCCTGGAGTGTTGGGACATTAACTGAAGCTTTCTTT.

This clonotype was observed a few times. The chain joins TRBV7-2 to TRBJ2-1; 15 nucleotides align to TRBD2. The V gene end was trimmed by 5 bases and the J gene end by 7 bases; junction bases not matched to a gene: 6. Germline V gene data show CDR1 as SGHTA and CDR2 as FQGNSA. CDR3 size: 16 residues. The CDR3 here is CASSDGLAGGWNEQFF. CDR3 sequence (DNA): TGTGCCAGCAGCGACGGACTAGCGGGGGGGTGGAATGAGCAGTTCTTC.

This clonotype has just a few counts. This chain links TRBV6-5 with TRBJ2-2; 10 bases map to TRBD2. The CDR3 totals 16 residues. With V trimmed by 2 bases and J by 1 base, 1 base remained unmatched. Germline assignment: CDR1 MNHEY and CDR2 SVGAGI. In DNA, the CDR3 is TGTGCCAGCAGTTACGGACTAGCGGAGAACACCGGGGAGCTGTTTTTT. It translates to CASSYGLAENTGELFF.

This clonotype was counted between two and nine times. The chain recombines TRBV6-2 or TRBV6-3 with TRBJ2-7, with 10 bases identical to TRBD2. The length of the CDR3 is 14 residues. In germline, CDR1 is MNHEY, CDR2 SVGEGT. J lost 5 bases, V lost 6 bases, and 7 bases had no gene match. CDR3 DNA: TGTGCCAGCAGAACACTAGCGGGGAGCGACGAGCAGTACTTC. This encodes CASRTLAGSDEQYF.

The chain is built from TRBV4-3 and TRBJ1-1; the match to TRBD1 covers 7 bases. The germline V gene encodes CDR1 LGHNA and CDR2 YSLEER. V dropped 0 bases and J dropped 1; count of bases not matched to a gene: 5. The CDR3 is made up of 16 amino acids. The CDR3 DNA reads as TGCGCCAGCAGCCAAGAGCCCCAGGGGGGGAACACTGAAGCTTTCTTT. It codes for CASSQEPQGGNTEAFF.

The chain joins TRBV10-3 to TRBJ2-1, with D perhaps TRBD2 (5 bases). The CDR3 covers 11 residues. CDR1 is ENHRY and CDR2 is SYGVKD in the germline V gene. CDR3 DNA: TGTGCAACGTGGCGGGACAATGAGCAGTTCTTC. This encodes CATWRDNEQFF.

This clonotype was recorded many times. V is TRBV6-5 and J is TRBJ1-2; 9 positions agree with TRBD1. The J segment lost 2 bases and the V segment lost 6 bases, leaving 1 base of the junction unmatched. The CDR3 is 13 residues long. The germline gives CDR1 MNHEY, CDR2 SVGAGI. CDR3 nucleotide sequence: TGTGCCAGCAGGGGACAGGGAAACTATGGCTACACCTTC. This gives the protein CASRGQGNYGYTF.

This clonotype showed up just a few times. CDR3 in DNA: TGCAGTGCTAGACCCAACGGACATTCCTACGAGCAGTACTTC. This translates into CSARPNGHSYEQYF. The rearrangement links TRBV20-1 to TRBJ2-7; D is perhaps TRBD1 (5 bases). CDR3 length: 14 residues. V lost 2 bases and J lost 1, with 12 bases in between. Germline values: CDR1 DFQATT, CDR2 SNEGSKA (reference sequence).

This clonotype has more than one count but fewer than ten. This rearrangement joins TRBV20-1 to TRBJ2-3; 9 positions match TRBD1. CDR3 size: 14 residues. J was trimmed by 6 bases and V by 3 bases; bases with no gene match: 7. Germline CDR1 and CDR2: DFQATT and SNEGSKA (reference sequence). Here the CDR3 reads CSARPTGGADTQYF. As DNA, the CDR3 is TGCAGTGCTAGGCCGACAGGGGGGGCCGATACGCAGTATTTT.

Many counts were recorded for this clonotype. This rearrangement joins TRBV9 to TRBJ2-4; 8 positions agree with TRBD1. Trimming removed 3 bases from V and 6 bases from J; junction bases left unmatched: 5. The germline V gene has CDR1 SGDLS and CDR2 YYNGEE. This CDR3 is built from 14 residues. The CDR3 loop reads CASSGQGRVNIQYF. In nucleotides, the CDR3 is TGTGCCAGCAGCGGACAGGGGCGGGTAAACATTCAGTACTTC.

This clonotype was counted between two and nine times. The chain combines TRBV5-8 with TRBJ1-6; D is perhaps TRBD1 (5 bases). The CDR3 spans 16 residues. Looked up from germline, CDR1 is SGHTS and CDR2 is YDEGEE. Deletions cut 4 bases from V and 0 bases from J, with 11 bases between. The CDR3 nucleotides read TGTGCCAGCAGCGGGGACGCGAGCTCCTATAATTCACCCCTCCACTTT. It yields the protein CASSGDASSYNSPLHF.

This clonotype was seen repeatedly, ten times or more. The rearrangement uses TRBV7-6 and TRBJ2-7; tentative D call: TRBD1 (8 bases). V dropped 4 bases and J dropped 6 bases, with 13 bases sitting between them. Germline V lookup: CDR1 SGHVS, CDR2 FNYEAQ. The CDR3 sequence is 13 residues long. The CDR3 DNA reads as TGTGCCAGCAGCTCTACAGGGGGGGCCGAGCAGTACTTC. This gives the protein CASSSTGGAEQYF.

The genes are TRBV7-2 and TRBJ2-1; D may correspond to TRBD1 or TRBD2 (5 bases each). V lost 4 bases, J lost 5 bases, and 12 bases lay in between. Per the germline V gene, CDR1 is SGHTA and CDR2 is FQGNSA. CDR3 length: 14 amino acids. CDR3 sequence (DNA): TGTGCCAGCAGCTATACGGGACCTCACAATGAGCAGTTCTTC. Translating gives CASSYTGPHNEQFF.

This clonotype was counted between two and nine times. The rearrangement links TRBV7-9 to TRBJ2-1, with TRBD1 matching 11 bases. The V gene's germline CDR1 is SEHNR and CDR2 FQNEAQ (reference sequence). CDR3 size: 15 residues. V gave up 7 bases and J gave up 7 bases; unmatched junction bases: 9. CDR3 bases: TGTGCCAGCACGCAGGACAGGGGGCTCGAGAATGAGCAGTTCTTC. Amino acids: CASTQDRGLENEQFF.

A few counts support this clonotype. The chain combines TRBV20-1 with TRBJ2-3; TRBD2 matches 7 bases. Trimming cost V 4 bases and J 4 bases; bases outside gene matches: 8. This CDR3 has 14 amino acids. The germline CDR1 and CDR2 sequences are DFQATT and SNEGSKA (reference sequence). The CDR3 DNA sequence: TGCAGTGCTAAGACTAGCCCGGGCGCAGATACGCAGTATTTT. Protein product: CSAKTSPGADTQYF.